The entry below gives a single T cell receptor beta chain sequence along with its context. The target antigen is unknown. These data belong to a study of shared clonotypes between healthy human individuals. Investigators divided CD4+ cells into CD45RA+ naive and CD45RA-negative memory subsets. Whole-study results and caveats: Tissue TCR repertoires likely differ from these blood-only repertoires.

The method was immunoSEQ multiplex PCR; TCRdb's version includes in-frame clones alone and lacks a portion of them. The repertoire holds more than 2,000,000 clones, with roughly 92% as singletons. Germline CDR1 reads GTSNPN; CDR2 reads SVGIG (reference sequence). J gave up 0 bases and V 3 bases, and 8 bases lay outside the gene matches. CDR3 length: 16 residues. The receptor's source is a man between 18 and 29 years old in good health. This chain links TRBV30 with TRBJ1-3; TRBD1 matches 7 bases. Sequencing was performed on naive CD4+ T cells sorted from blood. Noted subset: CD45RA+ positively selected. The CDR3 loop is CAWRGQERPSGNTIYF. The CDR3 DNA follows: TGTGCCTGGAGAGGACAGGAGCGTCCCTCTGGAAACACCATATATTTT.